Below are 30 T cell receptor beta chains sequenced from a single sample in a study of PD-L1 blockade in urothelial cancer. Some clones are missing from TCRdb's copy, which holds only in-frame ones; the method was immunoSEQ multiplex PCR. The data contain some 45,000 clones, roughly 90% of them singletons. Time point described: pretreatment peripheral blood. The source material was PBMCs, sampled around atezolizumab (anti-PD-L1) treatment. All receptors come from a donor aged 40 or older with urothelial cancer.

The chain employs TRBV7-6 and TRBJ2-7, with 9 bases matching TRBD1. V trimming: 1 base; J trimming: 6 bases; junction bases outside the gene matches: 7. Germline V CDR1 and CDR2: SGHVS, FNYEAQ. CDR3 size: 15 residues. CDR3 nucleotides: TGTGCCAGCAGCTTAGATCGGGACAGGGTGGGCGAGCAGTACTTC. It encodes CASSLDRDRVGEQYF.

The genes are TRBV9 and TRBJ2-2; a possible D gene is TRBD2 (5 bases). Trimming stripped 0 bases from V and 5 bases from J, with 5 bases between. Germline CDR1 SGDLS, CDR2 YYNGEE. There are 13 residues in the CDR3. CDR3 DNA sequence: TGTGCCAGCAGCGTAGCGGGAACCGGGGAGCTGTTTTTT. It translates to CASSVAGTGELFF.

This clone was seen only once. The chain links TRBV5-6 to TRBJ2-5, with 9 bases matching TRBD2. Trimming took 4 bases from V and 4 from J; bases not matched to a gene: 2. This CDR3 region has 13 residues. CDR1 SGHDT and CDR2 YYEEEE come from the germline V gene. In DNA form, the CDR3 reads TGTGCCAGCAGCCAGACTAGCGGAGAGACCCAGTACTTC. Translation gives CASSQTSGETQYF.

The J gene is TRBJ2-2, the V gene TRBV9; D is possibly TRBD1 (5 bases). The germline V gene has CDR1 SGDLS and CDR2 YYNGEE. Trimming stripped 0 bases from V and 7 bases from J, with 13 bases between. This CDR3 has 15 amino acids. The CDR3: CASSVEARVVGELFF. In nucleotides, the CDR3 is TGTGCCAGCAGCGTAGAAGCCAGGGTAGTCGGGGAGCTGTTTTTT.

The chain is built from TRBV10-3 and TRBJ2-7, with TRBD1 matching over 10 bases. V lost 4 bases and J lost 6; bases outside the gene matches: 3. In germline, CDR1 is ENHRY, CDR2 SYGVKD. The CDR3 length is 13 residues. The CDR3: CAISGQGAPEQYF. The DNA of the CDR3 is TGTGCCATCAGTGGACAGGGGGCACCCGAGCAGTACTTC.

V usage is TRBV5-1 and J usage is TRBJ2-1, with D tentatively TRBD2 (5 bases). With 0 bases removed from V and 3 bases from J, the gap between germline ends came to 10 bases. CDR3 length: 15 residues. Germline assignment: CDR1 SGHRS and CDR2 YFSETQ. In DNA, the CDR3 is TGCGCCAGCAGCTTGGGCCTGGGGAGCTACAATGAGCAGTTCTTC. Translation gives CASSLGLGSYNEQFF.

This clone was seen only a few times. The gene calls are TRBV7-8 and TRBJ1-2; tentative D call: TRBD1 (5 bases). Trimming stripped 5 bases from V and 5 bases from J, with 15 bases between. From germline, CDR1 is SGHVS and CDR2 FQNEAQ. The CDR3 runs to 14 residues. CDR3 bases: TGTGCCAGCAGCATGGTGGGACTGGGGTATGGCTACACCTTC. It translates to CASSMVGLGYGYTF.

This chain connects TRBV11-1 to TRBJ1-2, with 8 bases aligning to TRBD1. From germline, CDR1 is SGHAT and CDR2 FQDESV (reference sequence). The CDR3 sequence is 13 residues long. The junction had 5 bases not matched to a gene; V was cut back by 5 bases and J by 6 bases. CDR3 sequence: CASSPQGGHGYTF. CDR3 sequence (DNA): TGTGCCAGCAGCCCACAGGGGGGGCATGGCTACACCTTC.

The J gene is TRBJ1-2, the V gene TRBV29-1; no firm D call. The V end was cut by 5 bases, the J end by 3 bases, with 7 bases between. There are 11 residues in the CDR3. Germline V gene lookup returns CDR1 SQVTM and CDR2 ANQGSEA. CDR3 residues: CSVLLDYGYTF. Here the CDR3 DNA reads TGCAGCGTTCTTTTAGACTATGGCTACACCTTC.

The V gene is TRBV7-9, the J gene TRBJ2-7; TRBD1 is a possible D gene (5 bases). The CDR3 extends over 13 amino acids. Trimming stripped 5 bases from V and 2 bases from J, with 10 bases between. Germline-derived CDR1 and CDR2 are SEHNR and FQNEAQ (reference sequence). CDR3 loop: CASSDRGPYEQYF. CDR3 nucleotide sequence: TGTGCCAGCAGCGATAGGGGCCCCTACGAGCAGTACTTC.

V and J are TRBV7-3 and TRBJ2-2; D ambiguous. Trimming removed 4 bases from V and 9 bases from J, with 9 bases in between. This CDR3 region has 12 residues. The germline V gene has CDR1 SGHTA and CDR2 FQGTGA. The CDR3 loop reads CASSSYSRELFF. CDR3 in DNA: TGTGCCAGCAGCTCTTATAGCCGGGAGCTGTTTTTT.

The chain recombines TRBV6-1 with TRBJ2-1, with TRBD2 matching over 11 bases. In germline, CDR1 is MNHNS, CDR2 SASEGT. J was trimmed by 6 bases and V by 7 bases; bases with no gene match: 8. The CDR3 is made up of 15 amino acids. The CDR3 region has the DNA TGTGCCAGCAACCAACTAGCGGGAGCTCGCAATGAGCAGTTCTTC. Protein: CASNQLAGARNEQFF.

The chain uses TRBV29-1 and TRBJ2-6; TRBD1 is a possible D gene (5 bases). Trimming cost V 4 bases and J 4 bases, with 8 bases left between them. The CDR3 is 13 residues long. Germline-derived CDR1 and CDR2 are SQVTM and ANQGSEA. The CDR3, as DNA: TGCAGCGTTGGGACACGGGGGGCCAACGTCCTGACTTTC. It codes for CSVGTRGANVLTF.

The chain joins TRBV7-2 to TRBJ1-2; possibly TRBD1 for D (5 bases). V was cut by 3 bases and J by 2 bases, with 13 bases left in between. CDR1 is SGHTA, CDR2 FQGNSA, per germline. The CDR3 extends over 15 amino acids. The CDR3 bases are TGTGCCAGCAGCTTCAGTACAGGAGAGAACTATGGCTACACCTTC. Translated: CASSFSTGENYGYTF. Combining the CDR3 with reference TRBV7-2 and TRBJ1-2 gives the whole variable domain GAGVSQSPSNKVTEKGKDVELRCDPISGHTALYWYRQSLGQGLEFLIYFQGNSAPDKSGLPSDRFSAERTGGSVSTLTIQRTQQEDSAVYLCASSFSTGENYGYTFGSGTRLTVV.

The chain joins TRBV29-1 to TRBJ2-3; 8 bases line up with TRBD2. CDR1 and CDR2 (germline): SQVTM, ANQGSEA. V lost 4 bases, J lost 6 bases, and 3 bases stayed unmatched. There are 12 residues in the CDR3. For the CDR3, the DNA is TGCAGCGTTGCGGGGGGGTTGGATACGCAGTATTTT. Protein: CSVAGGLDTQYF.

This chain uses TRBV5-1 with TRBJ2-1, with no clear D. The CDR3 sequence is 12 residues long. The germline V gene has CDR1 SGHRS and CDR2 YFSETQ. Trimming shortened V by 4 bases and J by 5 bases, and 7 bases separated the two germline ends. The CDR3 DNA reads as TGCGCCAGCAGCCCAAGCGACAATGAGCAGTTCTTC. Protein sequence: CASSPSDNEQFF.

This chain joins TRBV18 and TRBJ2-3; no reliable D call. Trimming removed 4 bases from V and 0 bases from J, with 5 bases in between. CDR3 size: 13 residues. Germline CDR1 reads KGHSH; CDR2 reads LQKENI. In DNA form, the CDR3 reads TGTGCCAGCTCACAATCTAGCACAGATACGCAGTATTTT. Encoded protein: CASSQSSTDTQYF.

This chain joins TRBV6-1 and TRBJ2-7, with D possibly matching TRBD2 (5 bases). The V and J ends lost 8 bases and 6 bases respectively, with 20 bases between them. There are 14 residues in the CDR3. The germline CDR1 and CDR2 sequences are MNHNS and SASEGT. Here the CDR3 DNA reads TGTGCCAGCCTCCCGGCGCACCCGGGGATCGAGCAGTACTTC. Translated, it gives CASLPAHPGIEQYF.

The chain has TRBV28 and TRBJ2-5, with D possibly being TRBD2 (5 bases). The V end was cut by 2 bases, the J end by 2 bases, with 6 bases between. The CDR3 runs to 13 residues. CDR1 and CDR2 (germline): MDHEN, SYDVKM. The CDR3: CASSLGGQETQYF. The CDR3 nucleotides read TGTGCCAGCAGTTTAGGAGGACAAGAGACCCAGTACTTC.

The chain links TRBV7-3 to TRBJ1-5, with 11 bases lining up with TRBD1. Per the germline V gene, CDR1 is SGHTA and CDR2 is FQGTGA. The CDR3 consists of 20 residues. V dropped 7 bases and J dropped 4; count of bases not matched to a gene: 21. The DNA of the CDR3 is TGTGCCAGCACCCCGAAGCGGACAGGGGGCGCGACCACCCTTAATCAGCCCCAGCATTTT. This encodes CASTPKRTGGATTLNQPQHF.

The V call is TRBV7-2, the J call TRBJ2-7; TRBD1 matches 9 bases. CDR3 size: 14 residues. After removal of 5 bases from V and 2 bases from J, the junction contained 4 bases not matched to a gene. The germline gives CDR1 SGHTA, CDR2 FQGNSA. The CDR3 coding sequence is TGTGCCAGCAGCACCCACAGGGGGCCCTACGAGCAGTACTTC. Its protein is CASSTHRGPYEQYF.

This rearrangement joins TRBV5-1 to TRBJ1-4; 12 nucleotides line up with TRBD1. The CDR3 contains 21 residues. Germline trimming cut 1 base from V and 0 bases from J; bases unmatched to any gene: 13. Per the germline V gene, CDR1 is SGHRS and CDR2 is YFSETQ. The CDR3 nucleotides read TGCGCCAGCAGCTTGAACCCGGGGACAGGGGGCGTCTCGTCAACTAATGAAAAACTGTTTTTT. This gives the protein CASSLNPGTGGVSSTNEKLFF.

V and J are TRBV7-3 and TRBJ2-2, with 8 bases matching TRBD2. Germline trimming cut 1 base from V and 4 bases from J; bases unmatched to any gene: 5. Germline V gene sequence: CDR1 SGHTA, CDR2 FQGTGA. This CDR3 region has 16 residues. The CDR3 region has the DNA TGTGCCAGCAGCTTAAGGGGGACTAGGGGCACCGGGGAGCTGTTTTTT. This encodes CASSLRGTRGTGELFF.

The J gene is TRBJ2-5, the V gene TRBV5-1, with a weak D call TRBD1 (6 bases). The CDR3 covers 13 residues. The germline gives CDR1 SGHRS, CDR2 YFSETQ. The V end lost 9 bases, the J end lost 5 bases, and 17 bases lay between the germline ends. In nucleotides, the CDR3 is TGCGCCACCCCGGTGGGGGCAAGGGAGACCCAGTACTTC. Its translation: CATPVGARETQYF.

The CDR3 is CASSPGAGGPTDTQYF. The CDR3 DNA sequence: TGTGCCAGCAGCCCAGGGGCGGGAGGGCCAACAGATACGCAGTATTTT. V is TRBV11-2 and J is TRBJ2-3, with TRBD2 identical over 9 bases. CDR1 and CDR2 from the germline V gene are SGHAT and FQNNGV. V was pared by 5 bases and J by 3 bases, with 9 bases of the junction left unmatched. The CDR3 is made up of 16 amino acids. Using reference TRBV11-2 and TRBJ2-3 for the parts outside the CDR3, the full variable domain is EAGVAQSPRYKIIEKRQSVAFWCNPISGHATLYWYQQILGQGPKLLIQFQNNGVVDDSQLPKDRFSAERLKGVDSTLKIQPAKLEDSAVYLCASSPGAGGPTDTQYFGPGTRLTVL.

The V gene is TRBV28, the J gene TRBJ2-1, with 9 bases identical to TRBD2. V was pared by 5 bases and J by 8 bases, with 10 bases of the junction left unmatched. Germline loops: CDR1 MDHEN, CDR2 SYDVKM. The CDR3 runs 15 residues. CDR3 DNA sequence: TGTGCCAGCAGTCCCCATTTAGCGGGAGTCCATGAGCAGTTCTTC. Its protein is CASSPHLAGVHEQFF.

The chain couples TRBV29-1 to TRBJ1-2; 9 bases agree with TRBD1. This CDR3 is 13 amino acids long. Germline lookup yields CDR1 SQVTM and CDR2 ANQGSEA. With V trimmed by 3 bases and J by 11 bases, 10 bases remained unmatched. CDR3 DNA sequence: TGCAGCGTTGACGAGGGACAGGGAGGAATGTACACCTTC. Translated, it gives CSVDEGQGGMYTF.

This clone was recorded only once. The chain recombines TRBV4-1 with TRBJ1-4, with 7 nucleotides matching TRBD1. The CDR3 contains 18 residues. CDR1 and CDR2 from the germline V gene are MGHRA and YSYEKL. Trimming took 1 base from V and 0 from J; bases not matched to a gene: 8. The CDR3 DNA reads as TGCGCCAGCAGCCAAGGGGGACAGAGGATTGCAACTAATGAAAAACTGTTTTTT. This translates into CASSQGGQRIATNEKLFF.

The rearrangement uses TRBV18 and TRBJ2-1; 8 bases fit TRBD2. The CDR3 loop spans 17 amino acids. Germline V gives CDR1 KGHSH, CDR2 LQKENI. The V gene end was trimmed by 3 bases and the J gene end by 0 bases; junction bases not matched to a gene: 7. CDR3 sequence: CASSPLRAGGSYNEQFF. DNA for the CDR3: TGTGCCAGCTCACCCCTACGGGCGGGGGGCTCCTACAATGAGCAGTTCTTC.

The rearrangement uses TRBV6-1 and TRBJ2-5; TRBD2 aligns across 9 bases. With 8 bases clipped from V and 7 bases from J, the junction kept 8 bases outside the gene matches. The CDR3 runs 13 residues. CDR1 and CDR2 from the germline V gene are MNHNS and SASEGT. As DNA, the CDR3 is TGTGCCAGCGAGATAGCGGGAGTGGGGACCCAGTACTTC. Its protein is CASEIAGVGTQYF.